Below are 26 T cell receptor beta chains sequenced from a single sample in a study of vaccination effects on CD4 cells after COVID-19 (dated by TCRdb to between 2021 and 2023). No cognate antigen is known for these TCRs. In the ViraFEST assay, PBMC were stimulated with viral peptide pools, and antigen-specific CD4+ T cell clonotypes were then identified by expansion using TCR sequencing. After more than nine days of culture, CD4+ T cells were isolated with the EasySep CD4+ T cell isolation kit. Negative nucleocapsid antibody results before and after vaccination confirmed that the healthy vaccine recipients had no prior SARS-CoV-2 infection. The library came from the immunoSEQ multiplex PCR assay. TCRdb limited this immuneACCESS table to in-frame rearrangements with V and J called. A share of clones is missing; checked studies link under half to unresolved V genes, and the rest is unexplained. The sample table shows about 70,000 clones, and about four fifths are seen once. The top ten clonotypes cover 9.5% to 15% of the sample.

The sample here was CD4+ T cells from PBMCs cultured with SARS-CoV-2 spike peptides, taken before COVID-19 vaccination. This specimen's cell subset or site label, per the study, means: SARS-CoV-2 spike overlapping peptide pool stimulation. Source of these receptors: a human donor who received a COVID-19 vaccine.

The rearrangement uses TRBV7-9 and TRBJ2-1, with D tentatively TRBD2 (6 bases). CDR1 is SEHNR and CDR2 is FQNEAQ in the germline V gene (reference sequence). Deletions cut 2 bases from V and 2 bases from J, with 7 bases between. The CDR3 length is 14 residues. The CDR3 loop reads CASSLRTTYNEQFF. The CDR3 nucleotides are TGTGCCAGCAGCTTAAGGACTACCTACAATGAGCAGTTCTTC.

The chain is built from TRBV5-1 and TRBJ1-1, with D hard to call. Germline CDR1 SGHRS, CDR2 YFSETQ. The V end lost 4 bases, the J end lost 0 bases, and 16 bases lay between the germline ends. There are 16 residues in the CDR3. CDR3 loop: CASSAGGGWVNTEAFF. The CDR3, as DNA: TGCGCCAGCAGCGCAGGAGGTGGGTGGGTGAACACTGAAGCTTTCTTT. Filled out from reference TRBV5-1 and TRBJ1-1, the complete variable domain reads KAGVTQTPRYLIKTRGQQVTLSCSPISGHRSVSWYQQTPGQGLQFLFEYFSETQRNKGNFPGRFSGRQFSNSRSEMNVSTLELGDSALYLCASSAGGGWVNTEAFFGQGTRLTVV.

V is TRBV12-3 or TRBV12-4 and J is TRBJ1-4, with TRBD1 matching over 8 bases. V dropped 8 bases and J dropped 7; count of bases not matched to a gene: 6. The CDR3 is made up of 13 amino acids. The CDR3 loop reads CASRRDRSEKLFF. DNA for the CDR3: TGTGCCAGCCGGAGGGACAGGAGTGAAAAACTGTTTTTT.

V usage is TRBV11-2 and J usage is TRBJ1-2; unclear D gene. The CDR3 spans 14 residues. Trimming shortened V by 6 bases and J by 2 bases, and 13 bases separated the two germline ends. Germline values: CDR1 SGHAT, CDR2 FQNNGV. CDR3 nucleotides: TGTGCCAGCAGTAACACCGGGGTAAACTATGGCTACACCTTC. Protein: CASSNTGVNYGYTF.

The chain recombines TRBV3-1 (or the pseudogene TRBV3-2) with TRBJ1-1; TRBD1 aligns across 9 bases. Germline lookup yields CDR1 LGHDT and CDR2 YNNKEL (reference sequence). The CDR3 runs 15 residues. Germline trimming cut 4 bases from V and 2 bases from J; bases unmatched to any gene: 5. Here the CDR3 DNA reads TGTGCCAGCAGCCCCCGGGACAGGGCCAACACTGAAGCTTTCTTT. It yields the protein CASSPRDRANTEAFF.

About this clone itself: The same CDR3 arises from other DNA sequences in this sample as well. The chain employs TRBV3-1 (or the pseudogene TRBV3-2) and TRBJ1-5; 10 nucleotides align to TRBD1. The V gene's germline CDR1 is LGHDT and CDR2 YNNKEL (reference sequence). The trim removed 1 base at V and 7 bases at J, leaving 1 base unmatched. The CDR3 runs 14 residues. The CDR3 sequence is CASSQGTGGQPQHF. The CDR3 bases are TGTGCCAGCAGCCAAGGGACAGGGGGACAGCCCCAGCATTTT.

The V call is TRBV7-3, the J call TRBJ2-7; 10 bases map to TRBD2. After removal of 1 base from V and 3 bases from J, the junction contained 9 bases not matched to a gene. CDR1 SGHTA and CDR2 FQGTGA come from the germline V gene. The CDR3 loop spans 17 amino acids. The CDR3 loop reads CASSLRCDSGGYYEQYV. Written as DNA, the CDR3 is TGTGCCAGCAGCTTAAGGTGCGATAGCGGGGGGTACTACGAGCAGTACGTC.

CDR3 sequence reads: CASSERQETQYF. The CDR3 region has the DNA TGTGCCAGCTCAGAGCGCCAAGAGACCCAGTACTTC. The V and J genes are TRBV18 and TRBJ2-5, with D unclear. Trimming removed 5 bases from V and 1 base from J, with 5 bases in between. This CDR3 is 12 amino acids long. Germline CDR1 and CDR2: KGHSH and LQKENI.

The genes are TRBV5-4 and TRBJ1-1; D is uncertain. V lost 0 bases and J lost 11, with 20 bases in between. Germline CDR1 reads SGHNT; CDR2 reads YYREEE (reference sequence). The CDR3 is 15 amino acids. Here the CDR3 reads CASSLAGSQWVEAFF. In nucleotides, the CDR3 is TGTGCCAGCAGCTTGGCGGGCAGTCAATGGGTGGAGGCTTTCTTT.

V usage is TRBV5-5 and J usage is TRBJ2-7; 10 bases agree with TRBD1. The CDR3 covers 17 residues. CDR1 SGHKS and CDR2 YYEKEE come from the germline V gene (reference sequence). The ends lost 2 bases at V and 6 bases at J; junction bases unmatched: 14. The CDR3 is CASSLIGTGASMGEQYV. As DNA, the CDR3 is TGTGCCAGCAGCTTAATAGGGACAGGGGCGTCCATGGGCGAGCAGTACGTC.

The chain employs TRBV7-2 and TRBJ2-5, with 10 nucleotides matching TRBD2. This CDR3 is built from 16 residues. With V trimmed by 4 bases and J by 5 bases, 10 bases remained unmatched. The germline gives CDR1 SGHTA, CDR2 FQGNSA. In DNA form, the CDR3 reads TGTGCCAGCAGCTACCACGGGACTAGCGAAGGGGAGACCCAGTACTTC. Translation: CASSYHGTSEGETQYF.

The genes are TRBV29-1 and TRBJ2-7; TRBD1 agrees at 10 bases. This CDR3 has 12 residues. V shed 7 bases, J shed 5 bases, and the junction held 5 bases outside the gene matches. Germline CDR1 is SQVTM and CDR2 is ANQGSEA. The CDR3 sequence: CSGQGALNEQYV. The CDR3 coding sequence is TGCAGCGGACAGGGGGCCCTTAACGAGCAGTACGTC.

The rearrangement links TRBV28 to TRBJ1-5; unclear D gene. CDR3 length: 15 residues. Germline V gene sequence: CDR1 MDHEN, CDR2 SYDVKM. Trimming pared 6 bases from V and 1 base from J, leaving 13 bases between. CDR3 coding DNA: TGTGCCAGCAGCCTTAGGGTCACCAGCAATCAGCCCCAGCATTTT. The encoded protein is CASSLRVTSNQPQHF. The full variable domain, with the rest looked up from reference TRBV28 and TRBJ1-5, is DVKVTQSSRYLVKRTGEKVFLECVQDMDHENMFWYRQDPGLGLRLIYFSYDVKMKEKGDIPEGYSVSREKKERFSLILESASTNQTSMYLCASSLRVTSNQPQHFGDGTRLSIL.

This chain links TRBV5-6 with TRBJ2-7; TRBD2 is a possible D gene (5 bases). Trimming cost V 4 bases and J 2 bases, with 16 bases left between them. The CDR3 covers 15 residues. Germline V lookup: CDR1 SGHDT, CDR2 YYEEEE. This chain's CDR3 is CASSTGGRATYEQYV. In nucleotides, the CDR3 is TGTGCCAGCAGCACCGGCGGGCGGGCTACCTACGAGCAGTACGTC.

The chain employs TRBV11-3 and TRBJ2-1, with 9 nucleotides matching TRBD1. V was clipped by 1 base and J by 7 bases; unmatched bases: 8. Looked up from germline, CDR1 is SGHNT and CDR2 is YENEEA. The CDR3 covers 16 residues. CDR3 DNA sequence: TGTGCCAGCAGCTTAGCAGGACAGGGGCTGGGGAATGAGCAGTTCTTC. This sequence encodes CASSLAGQGLGNEQFF.

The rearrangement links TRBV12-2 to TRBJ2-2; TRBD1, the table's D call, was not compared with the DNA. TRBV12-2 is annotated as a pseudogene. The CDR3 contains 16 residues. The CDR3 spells CASRFIRDRNTGELFF. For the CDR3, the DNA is TGTGCAAGTCGCTTTATCCGGGACAGGAACACCGGGGAGCTGTTTTTT.

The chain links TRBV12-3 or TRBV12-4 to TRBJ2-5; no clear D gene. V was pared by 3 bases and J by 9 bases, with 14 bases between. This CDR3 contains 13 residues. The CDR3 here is CASSFNGILAQYF. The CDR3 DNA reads TGTGCCAGCAGTTTTAACGGCATTCTGGCCCAGTACTTC.

CDR3 amino acids: CASSYRTTQETQYF. The CDR3 DNA is TGTGCCAGCAGTTATAGGACCACTCAAGAGACCCAGTACTTC. The V gene is TRBV6-5, the J gene TRBJ2-5; D unclear. This CDR3 spans 14 amino acids. Germline loops: CDR1 MNHEY, CDR2 SVGAGI. The ends were cut back, 3 bases at V and 2 bases at J, with 10 bases in the middle.

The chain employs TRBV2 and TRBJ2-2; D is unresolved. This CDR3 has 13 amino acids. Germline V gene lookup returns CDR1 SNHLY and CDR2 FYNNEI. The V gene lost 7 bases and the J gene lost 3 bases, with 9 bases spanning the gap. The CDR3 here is CASKRQDTGELFF. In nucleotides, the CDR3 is TGTGCCAGCAAAAGGCAGGACACCGGGGAGCTGTTTTTT.

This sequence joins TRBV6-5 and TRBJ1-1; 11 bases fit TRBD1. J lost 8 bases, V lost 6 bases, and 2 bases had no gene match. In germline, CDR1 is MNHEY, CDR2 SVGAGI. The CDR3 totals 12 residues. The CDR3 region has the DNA TGTGCCAGCAGGAGGACAGGGGGCGAAGCTTTCTTT. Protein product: CASRRTGGEAFF.

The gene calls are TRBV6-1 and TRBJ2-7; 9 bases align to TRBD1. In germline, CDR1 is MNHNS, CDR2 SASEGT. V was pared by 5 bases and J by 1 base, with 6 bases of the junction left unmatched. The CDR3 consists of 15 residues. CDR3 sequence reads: CASSSTGGRSYEQYV. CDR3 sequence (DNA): TGTGCCAGCAGTTCTACAGGGGGCAGATCCTACGAGCAGTACGTC.

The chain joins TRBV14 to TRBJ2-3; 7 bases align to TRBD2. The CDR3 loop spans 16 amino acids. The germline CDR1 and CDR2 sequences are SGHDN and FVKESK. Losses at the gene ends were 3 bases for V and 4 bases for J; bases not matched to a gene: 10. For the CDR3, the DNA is TGTGCCAGCAGCCAGGGAGGGGTACAGGCGGCAGATACGCAGTATTTT. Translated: CASSQGGVQAADTQYF.

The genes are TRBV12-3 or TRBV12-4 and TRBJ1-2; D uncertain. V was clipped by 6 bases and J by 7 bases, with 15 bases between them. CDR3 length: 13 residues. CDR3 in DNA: TGTGCCAGCAGACAAGAGACCTCGGGTGGCTACACCTTC. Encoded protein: CASRQETSGGYTF.

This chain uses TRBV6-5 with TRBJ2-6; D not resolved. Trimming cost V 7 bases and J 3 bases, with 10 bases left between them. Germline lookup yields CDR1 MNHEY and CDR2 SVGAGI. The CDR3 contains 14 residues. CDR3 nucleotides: TGTGCCAGCAACAAGGAAGTTGGGGCCAACGTCCTGACTTTC. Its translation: CASNKEVGANVLTF.

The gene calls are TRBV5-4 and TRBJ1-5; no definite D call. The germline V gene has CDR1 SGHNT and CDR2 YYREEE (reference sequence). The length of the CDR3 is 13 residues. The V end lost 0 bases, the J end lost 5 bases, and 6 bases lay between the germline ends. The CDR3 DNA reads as TGTGCCAGCAGCTTGGGACGGGATCAGCCCCAGCATTTT. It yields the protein CASSLGRDQPQHF.

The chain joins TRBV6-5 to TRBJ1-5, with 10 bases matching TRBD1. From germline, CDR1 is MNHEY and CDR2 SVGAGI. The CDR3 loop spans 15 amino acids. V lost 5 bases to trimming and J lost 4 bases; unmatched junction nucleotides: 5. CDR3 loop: CASSLTGGGNQPQHF. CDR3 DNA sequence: TGTGCCAGCAGTCTGACAGGGGGCGGTAATCAGCCCCAGCATTTT.